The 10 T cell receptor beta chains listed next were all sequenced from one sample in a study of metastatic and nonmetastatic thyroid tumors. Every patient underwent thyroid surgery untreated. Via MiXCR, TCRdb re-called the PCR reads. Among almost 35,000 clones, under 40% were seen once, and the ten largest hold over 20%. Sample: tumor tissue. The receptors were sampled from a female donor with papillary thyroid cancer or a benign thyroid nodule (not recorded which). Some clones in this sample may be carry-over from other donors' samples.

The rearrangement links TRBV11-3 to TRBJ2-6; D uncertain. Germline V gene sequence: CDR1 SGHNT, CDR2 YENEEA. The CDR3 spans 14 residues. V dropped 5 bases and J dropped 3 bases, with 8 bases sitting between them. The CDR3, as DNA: TGTGCCAGCAGCGCCAGGAGTGGGGCCAACGTCCTGACTTTC. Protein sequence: CASSARSGANVLTF. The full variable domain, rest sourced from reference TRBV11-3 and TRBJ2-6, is EAGVVQSPRYKIIEKKQPVAFWCNPISGHNTLYWYLQNLGQGPELLIRYENEEAVDDSQLPKDRFSAERLKGVDSTLKIQPAELGDSAVYLCASSARSGANVLTFGAGSRLTVL.

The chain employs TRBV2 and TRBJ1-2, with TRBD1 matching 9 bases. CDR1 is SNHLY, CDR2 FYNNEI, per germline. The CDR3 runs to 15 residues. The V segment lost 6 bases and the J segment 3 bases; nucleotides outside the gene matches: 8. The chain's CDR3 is CASSKGQGGHYGYTF. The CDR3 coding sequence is TGTGCCAGCAGCAAGGGACAGGGAGGGCACTATGGCTACACCTTC.

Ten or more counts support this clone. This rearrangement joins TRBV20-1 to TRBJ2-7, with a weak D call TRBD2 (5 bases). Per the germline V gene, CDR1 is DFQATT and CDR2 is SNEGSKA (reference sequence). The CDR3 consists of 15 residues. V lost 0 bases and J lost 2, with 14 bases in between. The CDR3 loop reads CSARDGEGIPYEQYF. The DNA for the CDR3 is TGCAGTGCTAGAGATGGAGAGGGTATCCCCTACGAGCAGTACTTC.

As DNA, the CDR3 is TGTGCCAGCAGCATAGAGGACCCTCGGGGAGGCGAGCAGTACTTC. Protein: CASSIEDPRGGEQYF. The chain has TRBV6-1 and TRBJ2-7; D is possibly TRBD2 (6 bases). Per germline, CDR1 MNHNS and CDR2 SASEGT. The CDR3 totals 15 residues. The ends were cut back, 6 bases at V and 6 bases at J, with 21 bases in the middle.

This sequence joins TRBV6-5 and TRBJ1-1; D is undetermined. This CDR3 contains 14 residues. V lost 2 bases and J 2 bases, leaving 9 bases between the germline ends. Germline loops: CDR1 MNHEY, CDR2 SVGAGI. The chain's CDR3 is CASSYGGVNTEAFF. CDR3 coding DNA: TGTGCCAGCAGTTACGGTGGGGTTAACACTGAAGCTTTCTTT.

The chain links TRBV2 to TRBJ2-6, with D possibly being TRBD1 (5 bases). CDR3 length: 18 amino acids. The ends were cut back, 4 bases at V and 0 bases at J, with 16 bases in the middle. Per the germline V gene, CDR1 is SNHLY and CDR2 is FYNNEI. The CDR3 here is CASSVARRQSSGANVLTF. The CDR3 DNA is TGTGCCAGCAGTGTCGCTCGGCGACAGTCCTCTGGGGCCAACGTCCTGACTTTC. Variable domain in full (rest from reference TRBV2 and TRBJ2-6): EPEVTQTPSHQVTQMGQEVILRCVPISNHLYFYWYRQILGQKVEFLVSFYNNEISEKSEIFDDQFSVERPDGSNFTLKIRSTKLEDSAMYFCASSVARRQSSGANVLTFGAGSRLTVL.

The CDR3 sequence is CASSGSNYEQYF. CDR3 nucleotide sequence: TGTGCCAGCAGTGGGTCTAACTACGAGCAGTACTTC. The chain joins TRBV27 to TRBJ2-7, with unresolved D. The CDR3 sequence is 12 residues long. Germline V gene sequence: CDR1 MNHEY, CDR2 SMNVEV (reference sequence). V was trimmed by 5 bases and J by 3 bases, leaving 8 bases between them.

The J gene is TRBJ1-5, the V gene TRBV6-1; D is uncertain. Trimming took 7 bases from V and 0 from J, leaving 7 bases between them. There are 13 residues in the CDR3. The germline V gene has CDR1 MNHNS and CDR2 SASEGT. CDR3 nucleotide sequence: TGTGCCAGCAAGACGGATAGCAATCAGCCCCAGCATTTT. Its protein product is CASKTDSNQPQHF.

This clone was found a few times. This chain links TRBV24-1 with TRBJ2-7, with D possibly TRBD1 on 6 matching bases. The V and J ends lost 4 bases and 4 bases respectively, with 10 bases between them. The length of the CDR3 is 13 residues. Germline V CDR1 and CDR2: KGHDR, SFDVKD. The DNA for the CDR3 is TGTGCCACCAGTGAGGGGGCGACGTACGAGCAGTACTTC. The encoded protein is CATSEGATYEQYF.

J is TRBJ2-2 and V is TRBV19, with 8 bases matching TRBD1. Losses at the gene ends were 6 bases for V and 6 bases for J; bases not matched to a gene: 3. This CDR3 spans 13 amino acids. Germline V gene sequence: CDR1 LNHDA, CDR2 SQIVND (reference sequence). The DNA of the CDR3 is TGTGCCAGTAGCGAACAGGGGGCCGGGGAGCTGTTTTTT. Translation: CASSEQGAGELFF.